This T cell receptor (beta chain) was retrieved from a study of PD-1 blockade in mismatch repair-deficient tumors. Across the whole study: Patients had around twelve mismatch repair-deficient cancer types, all previously treated and progressing.

Deletions cut 0 bases from V and 7 bases from J, with 12 bases between. The CDR3 has 15 amino acids. Looked up from germline, CDR1 is MGHRA and CDR2 is YSYEKL. Produced via immunoSEQ multiplex PCR; TCRdb's table is partial and in-frame only. The sample includes approximately 110,000 clones, 70% to 80% of them seen just once. Sequences were derived from peripheral blood, sampled 60 weeks after starting pembrolizumab. This sequence was found in an adult with mismatch repair-deficient cancer. This rearrangement joins TRBV4-1 to TRBJ1-4, with TRBD1 as a possible D gene (6 bases). The CDR3 nucleotides read TGCGCCAGCAGCCAAGATATGGGGGCGGGTGAAAAACTGTTTTTT. Translation: CASSQDMGAGEKLFF.